What follows describes a single TCR beta chain. Its target is not known. The source of the sample is a study of neoadjuvant anti-PD-1 for oral cavity cancer. Background on the study: Nivolumab at 3 mg/kg was mostly given biweekly, three to four doses, pre-surgery.

Study-level points and caveats: Higher pretreatment blood Treg/Th17 ratios correlated with higher pretreatment blood and lower post-treatment tumor TCRbeta clonality. Each response group had just a few patients in TCR analyses.

Deletions cut 0 bases from V and 6 bases from J, with 15 bases between. CDR1 is SEHNR, CDR2 FQNEAQ, per germline (reference sequence). This CDR3 is 15 amino acids long. The patients had HPV-negative, locally advanced oral cavity squamous cell carcinoma. Produced via immunoSEQ multiplex PCR; TCRdb's table is partial and in-frame only. The data show about 72,000 clones, around four fifths seen once. J is TRBJ2-7 and V is TRBV7-9; possible D gene TRBD1, 6 bases. The sequence was collected from a person aged 40-85 years with oral cavity squamous cell carcinoma. The sample in question was PBMCs, obtained before nivolumab (anti-PD-1) treatment. CDR3 in DNA: TGTGCCAGCAGCTTAGCGTCACAGGGAATACGCGAGCAGTACTTC. It yields the protein CASSLASQGIREQYF.